The present TCR beta chain was sequenced within a study of cytomegalovirus exposure and HLA in healthy donors (dated by TCRdb to between 2016 and 2019). In the study overall: An earlier analysis of some 550 of the donors reported 250 to 350 Gb of sequence data and some 120 million unique TCR beta sequences from roughly 180 million T cells. All discovery cohort repertoires had been generated using a single sequencing platform. High-throughput TCR immunosequencing, statistical association of individual TCRs with disease status, and machine learning were combined to predict cytomegalovirus infection status. An early release covering just under 650 HLA-typed donors comprised 300 to 350 gigabases of sequencing data and around 80 million unique TCR sequences. HLA typing covered class I and class II loci at four-digit resolution. The aim of the study was to test whether cataloging public T cell receptors could identify signatures of past pathogen exposure. A later analysis re-examined previously published TCR beta repertoires from about 670 donors and added high-resolution HLA genotyping to investigate patterns of TCR occurrence. The later analysis used no new phenotypic data to find candidate immune exposures, relying instead on TCR beta sequences and their occurrence across donors. On average, around 240,000 unique TCR beta nucleotide sequences were sequenced per donor among a few hundred genotyped donors of the cohort, with 15% to 20% of those sequences being non-productive. In a later genetic analysis, genome-wide SNP genotypes for about 60% of the 666 donors were used, and that subset was treated as a discovery cohort. Donor age, sex, ethnicity and CMV serostatus were collected together with the repertoire data. In an earlier analysis of 500 to 650 of the donors, high-throughput TCR beta sequencing was used to judge whether each TCR beta V gene segment behaved as functional or pseudogenic. A handful of DR-DQ haplotypes were handled as single units for association and clustering because linkage in the cohort was strong. Typing coverage varied by locus: roughly 620-630 donors for A, B, C, DRB1 and DQB1; 500 to 550 for DQA1; more than 600 for DPA1; around 450 for DPB1. The T cell repertoires of 550 to 850 subjects were profiled by immunosequencing and related to cytomegalovirus serostatus. Along with the roughly 670-subject first cohort, a separate validation cohort of over 90 different subjects was used. Among the roughly 430 genotyped donors, around 81% belonged to the genetic ancestry cluster associated with self-reported Caucasian donors.

The paper's findings and limits, for the study overall: Some IMGT-functional V segments, including TRBV6-2 and TRBV6-3, could not be told apart with the 87-base-pair reads, so those segments were excluded. Because some donors lacked HLA typing at each locus, the association tests relied only on the typed subset. Linkage disequilibrium might explain the correlated functional status among segregating V segments, but an unknown experimental factor could not be excluded. In vitro tests confirmed that three of the cytomegalovirus-associated TCR beta chains recognize cytomegalovirus antigens. In a later analysis, TCR association rates were found to vary across HLA loci, with the most associated TCRs seen for DRB1 alleles and the fewest for HLA-C alleles. A further reported finding was that TCR beta sequences accurately predicted the HLA-A and HLA-B alleles for most subjects in the first cohort. Presence/absence analyses assumed roughly uniform sequencing depth across donors, an assumption that may not hold. In the study, approximately 160 TCR beta chains were listed as associated with cytomegalovirus. According to a later genetic analysis, donors in an Asian-associated ancestry cluster had fewer N-insertions in productive TCRs than the approximately 630-donor mean. According to a later analysis, parvovirus B19, influenza, CMV and Epstein-Barr virus appeared linked to several top co-occurrence clusters. A later analysis found that HLA-associated TCR beta chains were more clonally expanded and had lower generation probabilities than equally common non-associated chains. Broadly in line with IMGT annotations, most TCR beta V segments showed up in productive rearrangements about 87% or about 30% of the time in an earlier analysis of around 550 of the donors. The cohort was sequenced for TCR beta chains only, and without alpha or paired-chain data the features that could be detected were limited. At a false discovery rate of 0.05, a later analysis linked 16,000 or so TCR beta sequences to specific HLA alleles. For the cohort, immune exposure information was limited to CMV serostatus. Roughly 17 rarely observed V segments, including chromosome 9 orphons, were excluded from the earlier analysis of about 610 of the donors because counts were too low. A later genetic analysis associated a missense DCLRE1C variant with V-gene and J-gene trimming of TCR beta chains, and an independent cohort replicated the association. Most CMV-associated TCR beta chains appeared to be HLA-restricted in a later analysis, and the HLA associations seemed to be driven largely by CMV exposure. Most TCR sequences were observed very rarely across donors, whereas some public TCRs were present in many individuals. It was suggested by the authors that the approach could potentially be generalized to other disease states and immunological phenotypes. Strong co-occurrence of HLA alleles, especially DR and DQ, made assigning TCR associations to individual alleles difficult. A cluster of highly shared sequence variants was judged likely to be a technical artifact of the sequencing pipeline. Cytomegalovirus status was reported to be diagnosed by the classifier with high specificity and sensitivity in both the original and validation cohorts.

From its cysteine to its phenylalanine, the CDR3 spans 13 amino acids. The DNA shown is the 39-base CDR3, in frame from base 1. Cut back by 0 bases and 12 bases, the V and J ends lie 16 bases apart. CDR1 SGDLS and CDR2 YYNGEE are derived from the germline V gene. The cohort consisted of 600 to 750 healthy bone marrow donors. Cohort members were all nominally healthy when sampled, although unrecorded immune exposures were likely present. The donor tested CMV seropositive, placing the donor among the 289 seropositive members of the cohort. Every donor gave a peripheral blood sample, and the peripheral blood mononuclear cells from that sample were used for TCR beta sequencing. The Qiagen DNeasy Blood Extraction Kit was used to extract genomic DNA from the blood cell samples. As for this clone: Its binding antigen is unknown. No clone much larger than this one lies a single base away; base qualities are absent.

Library prep was done by the immunoSEQ multiplex PCR assay. The multiplex PCR relied on a mix of 60 forward primers for TCR Vbeta segments and 13 reverse primers for TCR Jbeta segments. The CDR3 region of rearranged TCR beta genes was amplified from genomic DNA by a multiplex PCR assay. Amplified TCR beta libraries were sequenced as 87-base-pair reads on the Illumina HiSeq System. Per the source publication's procedure: A later analysis counted approximately 76 million unique TCR beta chains across the 690 or so repertoires, and some 11 million of these chains were shared by at least two donors. A nearest-neighbor algorithm error-corrected the raw reads and collapsed the reads into unique sequences, merging closely related sequences to remove PCR and sequencing errors. V, D and J gene segments were assigned by aligning CDR3 sequences to IMGT reference sequences. For a sequence to be retained, a match of at least six nucleotides to both a V gene segment and a J gene segment was required. Rearrangements were called productive when the CDR3 lacked stop codons and stayed in frame with V and J; all others were non-productive. Following IMGT convention, CDR3 was defined as the stretch from the second conserved V-encoded cysteine up to the conserved J-encoded phenylalanine. The earlier analysis of a few hundred of the donors excluded sequences that lacked an unambiguous match to a single V gene segment. In an earlier analysis of several hundred of the donors, a V segment was called functional when productive rearrangements were above 56.7%, and segregating when the standard deviation between donors exceeded 5%. A statistical classification framework was built for diagnosing cytomegalovirus status from the catalog of TCR beta chain sequences. V and J gene assignment, in a later analysis, came from comparing TCR nucleotide sequences with IMGT/GENE-DB human TR gene sequences. The TCRdist pipeline was used in a later analysis to assign CDR3 sequences and most-parsimonious VDJ recombination scenarios. In a later analysis, each TCR beta chain was defined by its CDR3 amino acid sequence together with its V-gene family, and reads without a unique V-gene family were excluded. A later analysis removed 592 highly shared, low-generation-probability nucleotide sequences to deal with suspected cross-contamination and a sequencing artifact. For each public chain, a later analysis derived a clonal expansion index from normalized ranks of inferred template counts within each repertoire. In a later analysis, generation probabilities were computed using a VDJ recombination model fitted to out-of-frame rearrangements, and the results were checked against IGoR. In a later analysis, hypergeometric tests were used to score TCR-TCR, TCR-HLA and TCR-CMV co-occurrence, with a repertoire-size bias correction applied to TCR pairs. False discovery rates were estimated in a later analysis by permuting HLA or CMV assignments 20 times. In a later analysis, co-occurring TCRs were grouped using DBSCAN, with TCRdist sequence similarity added in when clustering inside HLA-allele-positive subsets. Repertoires with fewer than 30,000 or more than 120,000 public chains, plus five repertoires with anomalous nucleotide sharing, were excluded from co-occurrence clustering. TCRdb limited this immuneACCESS table to in-frame rearrangements with V and J called. A share of clones is missing; checked studies link under half to unresolved V genes, and the rest is unexplained. V and J calls and clone size are those listed in that table; D and trimming were worked out from the DNA. This sample has around 40,000 clones in its table, and 66% of those were observed once. Together, the top ten hold roughly 18% of the sample.

The rearranged segments are TRBV9 and TRBJ2-7; too little of a D gene remains to name it. The receptor comes from a man aged 50 to 60 in good health and CMV-seropositive. The specimen sequenced was PBMCs. The DNA reads TGTGCCAGCAGCGTAGAGGAGTTATCTGCGAGGTACTTC. This encodes CASSVEELSARYF.